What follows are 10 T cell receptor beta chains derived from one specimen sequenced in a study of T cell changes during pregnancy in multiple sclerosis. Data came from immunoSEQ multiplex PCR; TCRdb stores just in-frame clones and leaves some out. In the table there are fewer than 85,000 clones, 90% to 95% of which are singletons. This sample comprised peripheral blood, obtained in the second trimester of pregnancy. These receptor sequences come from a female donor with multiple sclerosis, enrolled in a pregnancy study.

This chain's CDR3 is CASSLAGGNEQFF. The CDR3 nucleotides are TGTGCCAGCAGTCTAGCGGGGGGAAATGAGCAGTTCTTC. This chain uses TRBV27 with TRBJ2-1, with 11 positions matching TRBD2. The germline CDR1 and CDR2 sequences are MNHEY and SMNVEV (reference sequence). Germline trimming cut 5 bases from V and 7 bases from J; bases unmatched to any gene: 1. The CDR3 consists of 13 residues.

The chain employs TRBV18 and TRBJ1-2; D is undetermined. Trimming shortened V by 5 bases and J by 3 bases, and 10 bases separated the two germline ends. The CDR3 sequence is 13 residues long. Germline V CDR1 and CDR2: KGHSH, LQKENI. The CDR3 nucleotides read TGTGCCAGCTCATTGGCGGAGCACTATGGCTACACCTTC. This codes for CASSLAEHYGYTF.

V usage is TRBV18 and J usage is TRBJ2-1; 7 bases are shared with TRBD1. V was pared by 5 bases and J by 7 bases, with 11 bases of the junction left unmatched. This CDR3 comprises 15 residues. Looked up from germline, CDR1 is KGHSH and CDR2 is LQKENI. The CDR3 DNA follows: TGTGCCAGCTCAAACCCTCCGACAGGGTTGAATGAGCAGTTCTTC. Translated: CASSNPPTGLNEQFF.

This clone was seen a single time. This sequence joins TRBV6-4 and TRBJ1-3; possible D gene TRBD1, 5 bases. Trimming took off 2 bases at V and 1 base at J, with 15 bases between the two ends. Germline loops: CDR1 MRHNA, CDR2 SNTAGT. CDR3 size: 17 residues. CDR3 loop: CASSDLTDGRSGNTIYF. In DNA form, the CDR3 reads TGTGCCAGCAGTGACCTGACAGACGGGAGGTCTGGAAACACCATATATTTT.

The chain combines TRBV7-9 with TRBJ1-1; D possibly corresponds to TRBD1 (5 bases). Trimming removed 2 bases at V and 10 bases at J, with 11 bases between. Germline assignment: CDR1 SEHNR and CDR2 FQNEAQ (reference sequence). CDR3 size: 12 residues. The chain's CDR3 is CASSLQGNVAFF. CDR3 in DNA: TGTGCCAGCAGCTTACAGGGCAATGTAGCTTTCTTT.

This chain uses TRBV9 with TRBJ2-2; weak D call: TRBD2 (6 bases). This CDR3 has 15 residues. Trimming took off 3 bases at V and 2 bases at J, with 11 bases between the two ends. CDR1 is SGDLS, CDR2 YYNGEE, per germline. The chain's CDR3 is CASSAGTLNTGELFF. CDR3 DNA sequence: TGTGCCAGCAGCGCCGGGACTCTTAACACCGGGGAGCTGTTTTTT.

CDR3 region: CATSRGSGTGMGNQPQHF. In nucleotides, the CDR3 is TGTGCCACCAGCAGAGGGTCCGGGACAGGGATGGGCAATCAGCCCCAGCATTTT. The chain recombines TRBV15 with TRBJ1-5, with TRBD1 matching 9 bases. The CDR3 is 18 residues long. The trim removed 1 base at V and 2 bases at J, leaving 9 bases unmatched. Germline CDR1 LNHNV, CDR2 YYDKDF (reference sequence).

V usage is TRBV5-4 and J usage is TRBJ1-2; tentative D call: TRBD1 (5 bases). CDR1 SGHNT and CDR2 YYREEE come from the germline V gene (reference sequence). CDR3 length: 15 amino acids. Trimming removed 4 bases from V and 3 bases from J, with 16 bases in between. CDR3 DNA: TGTGCCAGCAGCGGAGGGACGGGGGGTCACTATGGCTACACCTTC. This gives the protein CASSGGTGGHYGYTF.

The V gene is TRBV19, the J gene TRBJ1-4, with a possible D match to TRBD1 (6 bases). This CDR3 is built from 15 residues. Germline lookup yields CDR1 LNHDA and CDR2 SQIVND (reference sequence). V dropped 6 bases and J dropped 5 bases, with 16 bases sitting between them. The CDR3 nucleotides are TGTGCCAGTAGGGGGACACTTACGCCGAATGAAAAACTGTTTTTT. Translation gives CASRGTLTPNEKLFF.

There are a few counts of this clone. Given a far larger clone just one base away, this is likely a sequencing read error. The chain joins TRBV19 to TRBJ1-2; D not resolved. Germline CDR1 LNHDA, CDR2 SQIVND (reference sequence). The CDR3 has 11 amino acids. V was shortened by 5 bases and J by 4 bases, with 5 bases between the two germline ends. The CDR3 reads CASSHSYGYTF. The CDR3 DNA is TGTGCCAGTAGTCACAGCTATGGCTACACCTTC.